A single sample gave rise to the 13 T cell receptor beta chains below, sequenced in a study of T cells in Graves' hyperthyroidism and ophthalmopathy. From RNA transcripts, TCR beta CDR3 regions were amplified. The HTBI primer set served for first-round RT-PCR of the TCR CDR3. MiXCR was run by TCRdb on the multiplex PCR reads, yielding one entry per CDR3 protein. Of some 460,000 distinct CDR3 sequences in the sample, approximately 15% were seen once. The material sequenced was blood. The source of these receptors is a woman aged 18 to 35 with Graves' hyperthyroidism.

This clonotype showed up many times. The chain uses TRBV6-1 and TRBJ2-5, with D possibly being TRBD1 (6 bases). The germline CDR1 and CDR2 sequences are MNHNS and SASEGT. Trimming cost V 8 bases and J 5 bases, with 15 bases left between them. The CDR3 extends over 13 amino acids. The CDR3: CASEERGMETQYF. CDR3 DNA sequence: TGTGCCAGCGAGGAGAGGGGGATGGAGACCCAGTACTTC.

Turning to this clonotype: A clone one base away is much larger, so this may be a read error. The CDR3 nucleotides are TGTGCCAGCAGCCCCCGGCTAGCGGGAGTATACGAGCAGTACTTC. Translating it yields CASSPRLAGVYEQYF. The chain combines TRBV9 with TRBJ2-7; TRBD2 matches 10 bases. Germline CDR1 and CDR2: SGDLS and YYNGEE. The CDR3 runs to 15 residues. Trimming took 4 bases from V and 4 from J; bases not matched to a gene: 8.

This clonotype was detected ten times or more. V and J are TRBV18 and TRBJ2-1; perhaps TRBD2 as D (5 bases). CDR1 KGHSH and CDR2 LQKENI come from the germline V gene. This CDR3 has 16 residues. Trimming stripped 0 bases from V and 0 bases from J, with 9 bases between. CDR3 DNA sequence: TGTGCCAGCTCACCACCGGGCGGGCCCTCCTACAATGAGCAGTTCTTC. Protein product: CASSPPGGPSYNEQFF.

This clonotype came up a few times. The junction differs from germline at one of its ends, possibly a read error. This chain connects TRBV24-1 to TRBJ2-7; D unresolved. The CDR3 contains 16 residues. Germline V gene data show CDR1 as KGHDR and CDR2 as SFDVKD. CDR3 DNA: TGTGCCACCAGTGACTCTACTCGAACGGGCTCCTACGAGCAGTGCTTC. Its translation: CATSDSTRTGSYEQCF.

CDR3 DNA: TGTGCCAGCAGTCGGGCTAGCGGGAAGGGGGATACGCAGTATTTT. As protein: CASSRASGKGDTQYF. The chain employs TRBV6-1 and TRBJ2-3; 9 nucleotides match TRBD2. V shed 5 bases, J shed 6 bases, and the junction held 9 bases outside the gene matches. CDR1 and CDR2 (germline): MNHNS, SASEGT. This CDR3 region has 15 residues.

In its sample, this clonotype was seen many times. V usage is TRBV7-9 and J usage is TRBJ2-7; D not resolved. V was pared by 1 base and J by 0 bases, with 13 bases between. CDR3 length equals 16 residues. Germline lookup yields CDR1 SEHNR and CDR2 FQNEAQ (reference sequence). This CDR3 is CASSLDGAFSSYEQYF. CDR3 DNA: TGTGCCAGCAGCTTAGACGGTGCTTTTAGCTCCTACGAGCAGTACTTC.

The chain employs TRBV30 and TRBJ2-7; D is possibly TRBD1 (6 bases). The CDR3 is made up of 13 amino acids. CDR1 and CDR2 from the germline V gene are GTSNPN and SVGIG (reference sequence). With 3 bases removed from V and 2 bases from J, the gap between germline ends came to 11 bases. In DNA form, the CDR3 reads TGTGCCTGGAGAGGGGGACAAGCCTACGAGCAGTACTTC. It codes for CAWRGGQAYEQYF. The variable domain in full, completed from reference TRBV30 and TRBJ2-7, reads SQTIHQWPATLVQPVGSPLSLECTVEGTSNPNLYWYRQAAGRGLQLLFYSVGIGQISSEVPQNLSASRPQDRQFILSSKKLLLSDSGFYLCAWRGGQAYEQYFGPGTRLTVT.

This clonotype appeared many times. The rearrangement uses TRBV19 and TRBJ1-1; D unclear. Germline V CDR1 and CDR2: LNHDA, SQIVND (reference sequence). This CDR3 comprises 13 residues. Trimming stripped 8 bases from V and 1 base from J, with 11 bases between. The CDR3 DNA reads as TGTGCCAGTCACCGAAATAAGAACACTGAAGCTTTCTTT. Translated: CASHRNKNTEAFF.

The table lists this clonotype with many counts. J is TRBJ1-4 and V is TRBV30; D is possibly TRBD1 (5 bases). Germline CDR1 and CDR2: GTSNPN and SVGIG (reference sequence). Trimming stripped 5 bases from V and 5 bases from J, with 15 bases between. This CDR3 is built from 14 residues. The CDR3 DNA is TGTGCCTGGGGCCAGGGAAATAGGAATGAAAAACTGTTTTTT. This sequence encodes CAWGQGNRNEKLFF.

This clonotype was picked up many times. The CDR3 DNA sequence: TGTGCCAGCAGGGGGCCGGGACAGGGCAATCGAGGCTACACCTTC. Amino acids: CASRGPGQGNRGYTF. J is TRBJ1-2 and V is TRBV7-9; 9 bases line up with TRBD1. V was pared by 6 bases and J by 8 bases, with 13 bases of the junction left unmatched. Germline loops: CDR1 SEHNR, CDR2 FQNEAQ (reference sequence). This CDR3 comprises 15 residues.

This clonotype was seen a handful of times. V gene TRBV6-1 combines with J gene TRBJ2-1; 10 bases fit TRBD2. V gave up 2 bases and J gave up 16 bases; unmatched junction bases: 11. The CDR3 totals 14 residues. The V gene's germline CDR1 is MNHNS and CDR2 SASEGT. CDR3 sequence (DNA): TGTGCCAGCAGTGAAAGCACTAGCGGGGACGTGGGATTCTTC. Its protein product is CASSESTSGDVGFF.

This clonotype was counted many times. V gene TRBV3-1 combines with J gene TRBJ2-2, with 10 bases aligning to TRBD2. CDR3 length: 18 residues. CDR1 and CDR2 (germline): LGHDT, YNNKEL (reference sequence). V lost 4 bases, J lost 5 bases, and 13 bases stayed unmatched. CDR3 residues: CASSPLGASGRRTGELFF. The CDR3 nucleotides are TGTGCCAGCAGCCCCTTAGGGGCTAGCGGGAGAAGGACCGGGGAGCTGTTTTTT.

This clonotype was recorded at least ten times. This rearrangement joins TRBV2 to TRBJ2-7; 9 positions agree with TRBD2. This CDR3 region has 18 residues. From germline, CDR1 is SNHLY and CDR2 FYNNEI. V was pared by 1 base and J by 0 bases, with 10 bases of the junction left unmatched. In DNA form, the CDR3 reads TGTGCCAGCAGTGAAGGTGAACTAGCGGGTCTGATCTCCTACGAGCAGTACTTC. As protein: CASSEGELAGLISYEQYF.